A selection of T cell receptor beta chains follows, all from one sample in a study of T cell responses to AZD1222 COVID-19 vaccine. The repertoire was sequenced with immunoSEQ multiplex PCR; TCRdb's copy has only in-frame clones and lacks some. The repertoire holds 140,000 to 150,000 clones, with 85% to 95% as singletons. The sample consisted of peripheral blood, taken on day 0 of AZD1222 vaccination. Receptor source: an adult in good health. Both conserved end residues are part of each CDR3. The D gene is left open where the match is weak. Clone size, where shown, is once, few, many, or a class for clones that have expanded.

size	D	V	J	length	CDR3	DNA
once	NA	TRBV29-1	TRBJ1-1	12	CSVGLGNTEAFF	TGCAGCGTTGGTCTAGGAAACACTGAAGCTTTCTTT
NA	NA	TRBV6-2/TRBV6-3	TRBJ1-6	16	CASSYSFQGHNSPLHF	TGTGCCAGCAGTTACTCGTTCCAGGGACATAATTCACCCCTCCACTTT
NA	TRBD2	TRBV5-4	TRBJ2-7	16	CASSLGGLAGFYEQYF	TGTGCCAGCAGCTTGGGGGGACTAGCGGGGTTCTACGAGCAGTACTTC
NA	NA	TRBV6-5	TRBJ1-4	14	CASTRGGYNEKLFF	TGTGCCAGCACCCGGGGGGGTTATAATGAAAAACTGTTTTTT
NA	NA	TRBV7-9	TRBJ1-4	15	CAGSYSARTNEKLFF	TGTGCCGGCTCATACTCGGCGCGGACTAATGAAAAACTGTTTTTT
NA	NA	TRBV7-9	TRBJ2-7	13	CASRPGASYEQYF	TGTGCCAGCAGACCCGGGGCATCCTACGAGCAGTACTTC
once	NA	TRBV6-5	TRBJ1-1	14	CASSLPGAGTEAFF	TGTGCCAGCAGCTTGCCGGGGGCCGGCACTGAAGCTTTCTTT
NA	NA	TRBV9	TRBJ2-2	14	CASSVAGDPGELFF	TGTGCCAGCAGCGTAGCGGGCGATCCCGGGGAGCTGTTTTTT
NA	NA	TRBV9	TRBJ2-7	15	CASSGGSRDSYEQYF	TGTGCCAGCAGCGGAGGAAGCCGCGACTCCTACGAGCAGTACTTC
NA	NA	TRBV29-1	TRBJ1-4	14	CSVEGELPNEKLFF	TGCAGCGTTGAAGGGGAGCTGCCTAATGAAAAACTGTTTTTT
once	TRBD1	TRBV6-2/TRBV6-3	TRBJ1-2	14	CASSYGTGGVGYTF	TGTGCCAGCAGTTACGGGACAGGGGGCGTCGGCTACACCTTC
NA	NA	TRBV7-9	TRBJ2-5	12	CASSQRLETQYF	TGTGCCAGCAGCCAGAGGTTGGAGACCCAGTACTTC
NA	TRBD1	TRBV5-5	TRBJ1-2	15	CASSLGMTGGDGYTF	TGTGCCAGCAGCTTGGGCATGACAGGGGGAGATGGCTACACCTTC
NA	NA	TRBV7-9	TRBJ1-1	13	CASSPGLNTEAFF	TGTGCCAGCAGCCCCGGCCTAAACACTGAAGCTTTCTTT
once	TRBD2	TRBV4-2	TRBJ2-3	16	CASSRESGVSTDTQYF	TGTGCCAGCAGCCGAGAGAGCGGGGTTAGCACAGATACGCAGTATTTT
NA	NA	TRBV5-5	TRBJ2-1	13	CASSLSSLTRSFF	TGTGCCAGCAGCTTGTCGTCTCTAACTAGATCGTTCTTC
NA	TRBD1	TRBV2	TRBJ2-7	14	CASRVQGAVYEQYF	TGTGCCAGCAGGGTACAGGGGGCTGTCTACGAGCAGTACTTC